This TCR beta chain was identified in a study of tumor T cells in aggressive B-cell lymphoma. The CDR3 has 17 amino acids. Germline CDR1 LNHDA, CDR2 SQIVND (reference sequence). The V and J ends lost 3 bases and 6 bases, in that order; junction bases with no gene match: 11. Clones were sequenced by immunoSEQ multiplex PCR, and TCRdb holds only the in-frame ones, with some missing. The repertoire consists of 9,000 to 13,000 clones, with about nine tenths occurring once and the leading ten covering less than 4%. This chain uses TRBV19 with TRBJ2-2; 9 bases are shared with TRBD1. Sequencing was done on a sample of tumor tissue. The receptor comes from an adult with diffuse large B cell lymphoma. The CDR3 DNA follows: TGTGCCAGTAGTATCGAGAAAGGACAGGGGATCCCCGGGGAGCTGTTTTTT. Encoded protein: CASSIEKGQGIPGELFF.